Sequencing of this TCR beta chain was carried out in a study of blood T cell repertoires in COVID-19. Data came from immunoSEQ multiplex PCR; TCRdb stores just in-frame clones and leaves some out. Here the sample spans roughly 50,000 clones, about 91% being singletons. The TCR was taken from a woman aged 55-70 years with active COVID-19. The sequenced sample consisted of peripheral blood.

The CDR3 DNA follows: TGTGCCATCACCGTAGCGGGGGGGCTTGAGCAGTACTTC. Its translation is CAITVAGGLEQYF. The chain joins TRBV10-3 to TRBJ2-7; TRBD2 matches 11 bases. After removal of 7 bases from V and 7 bases from J, the junction contained 6 bases not matched to a gene. Per the germline V gene, CDR1 is ENHRY and CDR2 is SYGVKD. CDR3 size: 13 residues.